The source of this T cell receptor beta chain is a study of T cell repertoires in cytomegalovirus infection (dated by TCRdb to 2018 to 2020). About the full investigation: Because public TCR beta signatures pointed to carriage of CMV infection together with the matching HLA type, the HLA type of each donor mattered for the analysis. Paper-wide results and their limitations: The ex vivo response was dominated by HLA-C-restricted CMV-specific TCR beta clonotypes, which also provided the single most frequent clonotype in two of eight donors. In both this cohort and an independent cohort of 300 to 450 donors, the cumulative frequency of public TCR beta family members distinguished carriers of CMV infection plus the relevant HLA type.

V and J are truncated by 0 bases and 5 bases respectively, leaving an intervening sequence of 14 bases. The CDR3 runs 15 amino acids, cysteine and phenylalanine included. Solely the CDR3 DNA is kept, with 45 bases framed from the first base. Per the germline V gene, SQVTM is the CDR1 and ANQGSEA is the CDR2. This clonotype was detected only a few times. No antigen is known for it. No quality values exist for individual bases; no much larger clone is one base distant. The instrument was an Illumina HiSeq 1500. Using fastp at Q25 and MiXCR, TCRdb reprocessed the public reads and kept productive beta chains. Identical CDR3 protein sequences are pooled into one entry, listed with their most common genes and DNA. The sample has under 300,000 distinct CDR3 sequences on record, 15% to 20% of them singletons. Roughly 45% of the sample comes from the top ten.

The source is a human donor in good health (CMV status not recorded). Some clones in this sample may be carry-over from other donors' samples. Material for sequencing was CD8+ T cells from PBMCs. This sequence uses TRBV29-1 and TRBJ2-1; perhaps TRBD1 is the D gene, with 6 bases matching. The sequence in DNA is TGCAGCGTTGAAGACAGGGGATCGGTAAACAATGAGCAGTTCTTC. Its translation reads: CSVEDRGSVNNEQFF.